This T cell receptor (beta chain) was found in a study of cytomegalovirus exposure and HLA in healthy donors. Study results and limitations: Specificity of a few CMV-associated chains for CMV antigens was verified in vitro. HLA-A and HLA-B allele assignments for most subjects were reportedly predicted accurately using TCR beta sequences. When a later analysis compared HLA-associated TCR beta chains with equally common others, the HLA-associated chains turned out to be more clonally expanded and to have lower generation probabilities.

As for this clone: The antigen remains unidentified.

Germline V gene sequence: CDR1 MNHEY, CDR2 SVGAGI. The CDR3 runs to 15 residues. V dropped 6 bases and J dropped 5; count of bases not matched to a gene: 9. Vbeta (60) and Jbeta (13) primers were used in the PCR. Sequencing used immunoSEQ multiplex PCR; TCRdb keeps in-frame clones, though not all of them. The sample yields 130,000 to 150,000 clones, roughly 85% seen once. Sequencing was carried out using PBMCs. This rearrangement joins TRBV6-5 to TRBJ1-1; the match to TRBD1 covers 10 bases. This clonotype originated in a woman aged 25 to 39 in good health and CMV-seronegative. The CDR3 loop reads CASSGQGVIHTEAFF. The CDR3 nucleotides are TGTGCCAGCAGCGGACAGGGGGTGATTCATACTGAAGCTTTCTTT.